The rows below give T cell receptor beta chains drawn from one sample of a study of CD8+ T cells in alopecia areata. TCRdb's table, derived via immunoSEQ multiplex PCR, lists solely in-frame clones and lacks some. The table has 150,000 to 200,000 clones, approximately 56% seen once; the top ten hold about 15%. Sequenced here: CD4+ T cells sorted from blood, sampled at week 0. The source is a human donor with alopecia areata. Each CDR3 is given with its conserved first and last residue. The D gene is left open where the match is weak. Expanded clones are given a class, and other clones once, few, many or no size at all.

clone_size | d_call | j_call | v_call | cdr3_length | cdr3_nt | cdr3_aa
few | TRBD2 | TRBJ2-5 | TRBV27 | 16 | TGTGCCAGCAGGTCCCCCCCCGGGGGGGGACAAGAGACCCAGTACTTC | CASRSPPGGGQETQYF
- | TRBD1 | TRBJ1-5 | TRBV4-1 | 13 | TGCGCCAGCAGCCAATACAGGGGACAGCCCCAGCATTTT | CASSQYRGQPQHF
- | TRBD1 | TRBJ1-2 | TRBV29-1 | 14 | TGCAGCGTCCAAAGGCTCACAGGGGGCCATGGCTACACCTTC | CSVQRLTGGHGYTF
- | - | TRBJ2-7 | TRBV5-1 | 12 | TGCGCCAGCAGCTTGGTTGGATCCGAGCAGTACTTC | CASSLVGSEQYF
- | - | TRBJ2-3 | TRBV29-1 | 13 | TGCAGCGTTGGCAGGGTTATAACAGATACGCAGTATTTT | CSVGRVITDTQYF
- | TRBD2 | TRBJ2-1 | TRBV25-1 | 15 | TGTGCCAGCGGAGCGGGGGGACTAAGCTACAATGAGCAGTTCTTC | CASGAGGLSYNEQFF
- | - | TRBJ1-1 | TRBV11-1 | 15 | TGTGCCAGCAGCATCCGAGACGAGGTGAACACTGAAGCTTTCTTT | CASSIRDEVNTEAFF
- | - | TRBJ2-3 | TRBV4-1 | 14 | TGCGCCAGCAGCCTCGGCATATCCACAGATACGCAGTATTTT | CASSLGISTDTQYF
- | - | TRBJ2-1 | TRBV27 | 13 | TGTGCCAGCAGTTTATCTAGGTACAATGAGCAGTTCTTC | CASSLSRYNEQFF
- | TRBD2 | TRBJ2-1 | TRBV30 | 13 | TGTGCCTGGAGTCGGGACTACGACAATGAGCAGTTCTTC | CAWSRDYDNEQFF
few | TRBD1 | TRBJ1-2 | TRBV28 | 15 | TGTGCCAGCAGTTCCCACGGGACAGGGCACTATGGCTACACCTTC | CASSSHGTGHYGYTF